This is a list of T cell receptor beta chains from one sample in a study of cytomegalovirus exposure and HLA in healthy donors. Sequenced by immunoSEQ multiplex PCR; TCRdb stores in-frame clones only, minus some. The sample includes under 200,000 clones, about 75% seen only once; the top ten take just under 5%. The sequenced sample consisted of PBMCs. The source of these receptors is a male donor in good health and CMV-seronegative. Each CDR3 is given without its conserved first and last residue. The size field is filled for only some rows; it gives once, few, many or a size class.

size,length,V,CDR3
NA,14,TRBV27,ASRLRWRENTGELF
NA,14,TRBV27,ASRALGEGRYNEQF
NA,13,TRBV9,ASRYTGVGANVLT
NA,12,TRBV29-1,SVEGSGTNEKLF
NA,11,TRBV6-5,ASKKGATYEQY
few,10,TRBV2,ASRDDRYGYT
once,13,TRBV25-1,ASSESIGGDYGYT
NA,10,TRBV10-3,AIRWGDYGYT
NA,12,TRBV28,ASRLGVVVQPQH
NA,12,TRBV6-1,ASSEVSRNQPQH
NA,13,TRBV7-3,ASSLLGVRTDTQY
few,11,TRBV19,ASTMGGWTEAF
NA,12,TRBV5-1,ASSPGTAFYEQY
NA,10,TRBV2,ASSGERYEQY
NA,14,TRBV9,ASSVAISGGYNEQF
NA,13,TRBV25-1,ASSEAGVRTGELF
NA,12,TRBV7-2,ASSSYNGRDEQY
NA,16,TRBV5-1,ASSSNTDQVSGANVLT
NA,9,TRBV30,AWLQGNTIY
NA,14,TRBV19,ASSTRSNLNTGELF
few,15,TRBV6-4,ASSDGPIAGPHNEQF
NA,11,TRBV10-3,ATAGGTFYGYT
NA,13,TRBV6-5,ASSYSSGSNYEQY
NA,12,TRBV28,ASSQPRGMGGYT
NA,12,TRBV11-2,ASSLAGGPETQY
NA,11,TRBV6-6,ASNQGLNQPQH
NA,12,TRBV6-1,ASSPGGNTDTQY
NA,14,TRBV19,ASGGQPGLPTDTQY
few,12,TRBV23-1,ASSQWTANYGYT
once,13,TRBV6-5,ASSELAGGIYEQF
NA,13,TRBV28,ASSLGGQMNTEAF
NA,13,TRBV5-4,ASSFGGGATDTQY
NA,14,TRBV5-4,ASSTPGESSYNEQF
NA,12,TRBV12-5,ASELTGGRYEQY
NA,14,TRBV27,ASSFLTLTGNYGYT
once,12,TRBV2,ASRDTFAGNGYT
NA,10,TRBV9,ASSIAPGGYT
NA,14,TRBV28,ASSLLGLAGVYEQY
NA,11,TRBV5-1,ASSLQGEETQY
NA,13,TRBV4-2,ASSQETASSYEQY
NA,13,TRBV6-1,ASRGSATLNTEAF
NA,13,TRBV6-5,ASSYGTGVSYEQY
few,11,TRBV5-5,ASSLAGDLGYT
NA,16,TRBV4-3,ASSPSKMTGDGSYEQY